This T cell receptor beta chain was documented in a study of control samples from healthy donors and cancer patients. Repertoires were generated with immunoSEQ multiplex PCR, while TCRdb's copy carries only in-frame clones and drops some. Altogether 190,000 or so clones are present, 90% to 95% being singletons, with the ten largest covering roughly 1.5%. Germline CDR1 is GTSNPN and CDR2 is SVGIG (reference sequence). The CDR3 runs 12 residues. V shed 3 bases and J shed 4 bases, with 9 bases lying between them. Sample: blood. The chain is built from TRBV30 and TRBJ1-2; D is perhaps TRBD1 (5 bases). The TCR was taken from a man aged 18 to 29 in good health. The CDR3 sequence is CAWSLRGYGYTF. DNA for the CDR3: TGTGCCTGGAGCTTAAGGGGCTATGGCTACACCTTC.